The 10 T cell receptor beta chains presented below share a single source sample, sequenced in a study of Graves' ophthalmopathy and Graves' hyperthyroidism. RNA served as the template for amplifying TCR beta CDR3 regions. RT-PCR in the first round used HTBI primers; a second-round multiplex PCR followed. TCRdb fed the multiplex PCR reads into MiXCR, producing one record per CDR3 protein. There are over a million distinct CDR3 sequences in the sample; about 38% occur only once, and 11% lies in the top ten. Specimen: peripheral blood or thyroid tissue (not recorded which). The origin of the receptors is an adult man with Graves' hyperthyroidism.

This clonotype was detected ten times or more. CDR3 amino acids: CASREQGGGQPQHF. The CDR3 bases are TGTGCCAGCAGAGAACAGGGGGGAGGACAGCCCCAGCATTTT. V is TRBV2 and J is TRBJ1-5; 8 bases agree with TRBD1. Germline trimming cut 6 bases from V and 7 bases from J; bases unmatched to any gene: 8. Germline CDR1 reads SNHLY; CDR2 reads FYNNEI. This CDR3 spans 14 amino acids.

This clonotype occurred many times. V usage is TRBV15 and J usage is TRBJ2-7; a weak D match, TRBD1 (6 bases). Trimming cost V 8 bases and J 0 bases, with 11 bases left between them. CDR1 and CDR2 from the germline V gene are LNHNV and YYDKDF (reference sequence). This CDR3 contains 13 residues. CDR3 in DNA: TGTGCCACCCGTGACAGGAACTCCTACGAGCAGTACTTC. This sequence encodes CATRDRNSYEQYF.

CDR3 sequence (DNA): TGCAGTTTGGGACACCAGCCCCAGCATTTT. Translated: CSLGHQPQHF. The rearrangement joins TRBV20-1 to TRBJ1-5; D possibly corresponds to TRBD1 (6 bases). The V gene lost 8 bases and the J gene lost 7 bases, with 9 bases spanning the gap. The CDR3 loop spans 10 amino acids. The V gene's germline CDR1 is DFQATT and CDR2 SNEGSKA (reference sequence).

This clonotype was counted many times. The rearrangement joins TRBV20-1 to TRBJ1-4; 10 bases are a match to TRBD1. Germline V lookup: CDR1 DFQATT, CDR2 SNEGSKA (reference sequence). The V segment lost 6 bases and the J segment 8 bases; nucleotides outside the gene matches: 9. The CDR3 totals 14 residues. CDR3 nucleotide sequence: TGCAGTGCCACTAAGACAGGGGGCAGCGAAAAACTGTTTTTT. This encodes CSATKTGGSEKLFF.

The chain combines TRBV5-1 with TRBJ1-6; D may be TRBD1 (6 bases). The CDR3 extends over 16 amino acids. Trimming took 4 bases from V and 5 from J, leaving 16 bases between them. Germline V gene sequence: CDR1 SGHRS, CDR2 YFSETQ. CDR3: CASSMDSIIDNSPLHF. The CDR3 region has the DNA TGCGCCAGCAGCATGGACAGTATCATCGATAATTCACCCCTCCACTTT.

The chain couples TRBV10-3 to TRBJ2-7, with 7 nucleotides matching TRBD1. Trimming took 6 bases from V and 4 from J; bases not matched to a gene: 9. Germline lookup yields CDR1 ENHRY and CDR2 SYGVKD. This CDR3 contains 14 residues. This CDR3 reads CAISVEGAAYEQYF. The CDR3 DNA sequence: TGTGCCATCAGCGTCGAGGGGGCGGCGTACGAGCAGTACTTC.

V and J are TRBV2 and TRBJ1-4; perhaps TRBD1 as D (5 bases). V lost 3 bases, J lost 4 bases, and 9 bases lay in between. The CDR3 runs to 14 residues. Germline assignment: CDR1 SNHLY and CDR2 FYNNEI. The CDR3 loop is CASSEGEFNEKLFF. The CDR3, as DNA: TGTGCCAGCAGTGAGGGGGAATTTAATGAAAAACTGTTTTTT.

A remark on this clonotype: At one end, the junction sequence differs from germline, possibly due to a read error. This chain uses TRBV7-2 with TRBJ1-4; no reliable D call. CDR3 length equals 16 residues. Germline values: CDR1 SGHTA, CDR2 FQGNSA. CDR3 sequence (DNA): TGTGCCGGCAGCTCCCTTAAGCAGTCAACTAATGAAAAACTGTTTTTT. This encodes CAGSSLKQSTNEKLFF.

The chain has TRBV25-1 and TRBJ2-3; possibly TRBD1 or TRBD2 for D (5 bases each). The CDR3 sequence is 14 residues long. Per the germline V gene, CDR1 is MGHDK and CDR2 is SYGVNS. Trimming shortened V by 4 bases and J by 3 bases, and 11 bases separated the two germline ends. As DNA, the CDR3 is TGTGCCAGCAGTGGGGGACGGGCGACAGATACGCAGTATTTT. Its translation is CASSGGRATDTQYF.

The chain carries TRBV12-3 or TRBV12-4 and TRBJ1-6; TRBD1 matches 7 bases. After removal of 6 bases from V and 7 bases from J, the junction contained 3 bases not matched to a gene. This CDR3 has 13 residues. The CDR3 region is CASRGQQNSPLHF. The CDR3 DNA reads as TGTGCCAGCAGGGGACAGCAGAATTCACCCCTCCACTTT.